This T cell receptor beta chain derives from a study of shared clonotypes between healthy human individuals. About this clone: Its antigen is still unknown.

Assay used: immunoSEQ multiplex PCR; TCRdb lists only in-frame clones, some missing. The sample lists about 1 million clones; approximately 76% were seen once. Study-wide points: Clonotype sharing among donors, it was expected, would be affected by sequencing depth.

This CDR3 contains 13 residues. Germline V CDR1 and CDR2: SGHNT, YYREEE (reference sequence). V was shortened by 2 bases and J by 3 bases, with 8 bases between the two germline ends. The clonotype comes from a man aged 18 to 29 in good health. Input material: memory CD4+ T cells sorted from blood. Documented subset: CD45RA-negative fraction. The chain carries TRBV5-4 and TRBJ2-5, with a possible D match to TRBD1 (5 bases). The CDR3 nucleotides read TGTGCCAGCAGCTTAGTCAGGGAAGAGACCCAGTACTTC. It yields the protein CASSLVREETQYF.